Included here is one T cell receptor (beta chain) sequence, with context. This CDR3 is 17 amino acids long. Trimming pared 0 bases from V and 5 bases from J, leaving 17 bases between. Germline V gene data show CDR1 as SNHLY and CDR2 as FYNNEI. This sample was included in a study of blood T cell repertoires in COVID-19. At the level of the study: Samples taken during acute and convalescent COVID-19 were collected in the United States, Italy and Spain.

TCRdb's copy holds only in-frame clones and misses some; the assay was immunoSEQ multiplex PCR. The sample records a few hundred thousand clones, about 88% being singletons. The cohort comprised adults aged about 18 to 90 years residing in approximately 25 US areas. Cohorts were based on clinical histories the participants reported. Participants in the exposed group had met a COVID-19 case in the 2 weeks before joining the study. The chain carries TRBV2 and TRBJ2-1; tentatively, D is TRBD2 (6 bases). The sample was PBMCs or T cells enriched from blood (not recorded which). This TCR derives from a woman aged 45-59 years who had been exposed to COVID-19. This CDR3 reads CASSEALPSDPNNEQFF. For the CDR3, the DNA is TGTGCCAGCAGTGAAGCGCTTCCTAGCGACCCCAACAATGAGCAGTTCTTC.